The 27 T cell receptor beta chains reported below all come from one sample, sequenced in a study of long-term antiretroviral therapy in people with HIV. Survey level was the resolution at which the v3.0 immunoSEQ assay ran. Profiled with immunoSEQ multiplex PCR; TCRdb holds only in-frame clones, not every one. The profile shows 20,000 or so clones, approximately 80% of them singletons. Sequencing used unsorted PBMCs, obtained 0.2 years after starting antiretroviral therapy. The source of these receptors is a woman in her 30s with HIV.

The chain has TRBV27 and TRBJ2-7; D gene uncertain. CDR3 length equals 13 residues. Germline lookup yields CDR1 MNHEY and CDR2 SMNVEV (reference sequence). The V gene lost 7 bases and the J gene lost 4 bases, with 14 bases spanning the gap. CDR3 amino acids: CASKAGSGYEQYF. The DNA of the CDR3 is TGTGCCAGCAAGGCCGGGTCCGGATACGAGCAGTACTTC.

The chain joins TRBV2 to TRBJ1-2, with D possibly matching TRBD1 (6 bases). The CDR3 length is 15 residues. CDR1 and CDR2 (germline): SNHLY, FYNNEI. V was shortened by 2 bases and J by 6 bases, with 16 bases between the two germline ends. CDR3 in amino acids: CASSERGRQEDGYTF. CDR3 sequence (DNA): TGTGCCAGCAGTGAACGCGGGCGACAGGAGGATGGCTACACCTTC.

This chain joins TRBV10-3 and TRBJ2-3, with no clear D. The V gene lost 2 bases and the J gene lost 15 bases, with 18 bases spanning the gap. This CDR3 is 13 amino acids long. From germline, CDR1 is ENHRY and CDR2 SYGVKD. The CDR3 DNA follows: TGTGCCATCAGTGAGATGACGGCCTCCGGTCAATATTTT. Translating gives CAISEMTASGQYF.

V is TRBV5-6 and J is TRBJ2-5; 8 bases map to TRBD1. The V gene's germline CDR1 is SGHDT and CDR2 YYEEEE. The CDR3 is 15 residues long. After removal of 0 bases from V and 5 bases from J, the junction contained 6 bases not matched to a gene. In DNA, the CDR3 is TGTGCCAGCAGCTTGGCTACAGGGGGTTTGGAGACCCAGTACTTC. Translation gives CASSLATGGLETQYF.

The chain links TRBV11-2 to TRBJ2-1, with 8 bases aligning to TRBD2. The V segment lost 3 bases and the J segment 10 bases; nucleotides outside the gene matches: 14. Germline CDR1 SGHAT, CDR2 FQNNGV. CDR3 size: 16 residues. CDR3 DNA: TGTGCCAGCAGCTTCCAACCTAGCGGGTCCGGTCCGGAGCAGTTCTTC. This gives the protein CASSFQPSGSGPEQFF. Together with reference TRBV11-2 and TRBJ2-1, the CDR3 gives the full variable domain: EAGVAQSPRYKIIEKRQSVAFWCNPISGHATLYWYQQILGQGPKLLIQFQNNGVVDDSQLPKDRFSAERLKGVDSTLKIQPAKLEDSAVYLCASSFQPSGSGPEQFFGPGTRLTVL.

The chain employs TRBV7-9 and TRBJ2-5; unclear D gene. Germline V gives CDR1 SEHNR, CDR2 FQNEAQ (reference sequence). CDR3 length: 14 residues. V lost 2 bases, J lost 2 bases, and 9 bases lay in between. CDR3: CASSLNLGQETQYF. Here the CDR3 DNA reads TGTGCCAGCAGCTTAAACCTAGGTCAAGAGACCCAGTACTTC.

The chain links TRBV21-1 to TRBJ2-5; the table assigns TRBD2, which was not confirmed against the DNA. TRBV21-1 is a documented pseudogene. CDR3 length: 13 amino acids. The CDR3 loop is CATHHPLGETQYF. The CDR3 nucleotides are TGTGCCACCCACCATCCACTCGGAGAGACCCAGTACTTC.

CDR3 bases: TGCGCCAGCAGCCAAGGAAACCCGGACACAGATACGCAGTATTTT. Amino acid sequence: CASSQGNPDTDTQYF. V is TRBV4-1 and J is TRBJ2-3; D not resolved. CDR1 and CDR2 from the germline V gene are MGHRA and YSYEKL. Trimming took off 1 base at V and 2 bases at J, with 10 bases between the two ends. The CDR3 length is 15 residues.

The CDR3 nucleotides are TGTGCCAGCAGCCAAGAACACGGACCCTATGGCTACACCTTC. Protein: CASSQEHGPYGYTF. The rearrangement uses TRBV4-2 and TRBJ1-2; D gene uncertain. The CDR3 consists of 14 residues. CDR1 is LGHNA, CDR2 YNFKEQ, per germline. V shed 0 bases and J shed 4 bases, with 9 bases lying between them.

The rearrangement joins TRBV6-1 to TRBJ1-3; D gene unclear. In germline, CDR1 is MNHNS, CDR2 SASEGT. This CDR3 region has 14 residues. Trimming left V 2 bases short and J 2 bases short, with 7 bases between. This chain's CDR3 is CASSEPYTGNTIYF. The CDR3 DNA reads as TGTGCCAGCAGTGAACCGTACACTGGAAACACCATATATTTT.

This clone is a singleton in its sample. V and J are TRBV6-5 and TRBJ1-1, with 11 nucleotides matching TRBD1. In germline, CDR1 is MNHEY, CDR2 SVGAGI. This CDR3 has 15 amino acids. J was trimmed by 6 bases and V by 4 bases; bases with no gene match: 7. This CDR3 reads CASSSRTGGSAEAFF. The CDR3 nucleotides are TGTGCCAGCAGTTCCCGGACAGGGGGCTCTGCTGAAGCTTTCTTT.

V gene TRBV29-1 combines with J gene TRBJ1-1; TRBD1 is a possible D gene (5 bases). This CDR3 region has 10 residues. V was pared by 5 bases and J by 7 bases, with 8 bases between. Germline V gives CDR1 SQVTM, CDR2 ANQGSEA. The CDR3 spells CSVFRGEAFF. The CDR3 bases are TGCAGCGTTTTTAGGGGTGAAGCTTTCTTT.

The chain combines TRBV4-2 with TRBJ1-3; perhaps TRBD1 as D (5 bases). The V end was cut by 1 base, the J end by 4 bases, with 17 bases between. There are 17 residues in the CDR3. CDR1 is LGHNA, CDR2 YNFKEQ, per germline. The CDR3 loop reads CASSQASRGTGGNTIYF. For the CDR3, the DNA is TGTGCCAGCAGCCAAGCTAGTAGGGGTACCGGAGGAAACACCATATATTTT.

V is TRBV21-1 and J is TRBJ2-1; the D call TRBD2 from the table was never checked on the DNA. TRBV21-1 is recorded as a pseudogene. This CDR3 contains 15 residues. The CDR3: CASSKGTSDHNEQFF. CDR3 DNA sequence: TGTGCCAGCAGCAAAGGGACTAGCGATCACAATGAGCAGTTCTTC.

This clone was detected once. This sequence joins TRBV30 and TRBJ2-7, with 10 bases matching TRBD1. The CDR3 is 14 amino acids. V shed 7 bases, J shed 2 bases, and the junction held 8 bases outside the gene matches. Germline-derived CDR1 and CDR2 are GTSNPN and SVGIG (reference sequence). The CDR3: CAFSTGTGAYEQYV. The CDR3 DNA reads as TGTGCCTTTTCCACCGGGACAGGGGCCTACGAGCAGTACGTC.

The chain uses TRBV27 and TRBJ1-5; TRBD1 is a possible D gene (5 bases). The germline V and J ends were trimmed by 5 bases and 6 bases, with 14 bases remaining between them. The CDR3 spans 14 residues. CDR1 and CDR2 (germline): MNHEY, SMNVEV (reference sequence). The CDR3 DNA is TGTGCCAGCAGTATCCAGGGAGGGAGTCAGCCCCAGCATTTT. This translates into CASSIQGGSQPQHF.

This chain links TRBV4-1 with TRBJ2-2; D is unclear. CDR1 MGHRA and CDR2 YSYEKL come from the germline V gene. Trimming stripped 5 bases from V and 4 bases from J, with 11 bases between. The CDR3 totals 14 residues. The chain's CDR3 is CASSYAAITGELFF. CDR3 bases: TGCGCCAGCAGCTATGCCGCGATCACCGGGGAGCTGTTTTTT.

This clone was found once. The V call is TRBV6-1, the J call TRBJ2-2, with 7 bases matching TRBD1. Germline-derived CDR1 and CDR2 are MNHNS and SASEGT. V lost 6 bases to trimming and J lost 6 bases; unmatched junction nucleotides: 7. The CDR3 spans 14 residues. CDR3 sequence (DNA): TGTGCCAGCAGGGTATTCCAGGGGGCCGGGGAGCTGTTTTTT. This codes for CASRVFQGAGELFF.

This chain connects TRBV5-1 to TRBJ2-7; a weak D match, TRBD2 (5 bases). Per germline, CDR1 SGHRS and CDR2 YFSETQ. The CDR3 has 15 amino acids. Trimming stripped 0 bases from V and 9 bases from J, with 19 bases between. CDR3 residues: CASSLGEGTLWRQYF. DNA of the CDR3: TGCGCCAGCAGCTTGGGAGAGGGTACCCTTTGGAGGCAGTACTTC.

The rearrangement uses TRBV5-4 and TRBJ2-1, with D possibly being TRBD1 (6 bases). Germline lookup yields CDR1 SGHNT and CDR2 YYREEE (reference sequence). CDR3 length equals 17 residues. The V end lost 1 base, the J end lost 4 bases, and 18 bases lay between the germline ends. The CDR3 nucleotides read TGTGCCAGCAGCTTGACATTCGGGACACAAATTTACAATGAGCAGTTCTTC. Its translation is CASSLTFGTQIYNEQFF.

This clone appeared a single time. This sequence joins TRBV5-6 and TRBJ1-5; 10 nucleotides match TRBD1. This CDR3 contains 16 residues. Germline CDR1 reads SGHDT; CDR2 reads YYEEEE. V shed 3 bases, J shed 1 base, and the junction held 4 bases outside the gene matches. The CDR3 DNA follows: TGTGCCAGCAGCTCTTTGGGACAGGGGAGCAATCAGCCCCAGCATTTT. Its translation: CASSSLGQGSNQPQHF. Combining the CDR3 with reference TRBV5-6 and TRBJ1-5 gives the whole variable domain DAGVTQSPTHLIKTRGQQVTLRCSPKSGHDTVSWYQQALGQGPQFIFQYYEEEERQRGNFPDRFSGHQFPNYSSELNVNALLLGDSALYLCASSSLGQGSNQPQHFGDGTRLSIL.

The chain is built from TRBV7-9 and TRBJ1-2; TRBD1 matches 7 bases. This CDR3 is 12 amino acids long. The V gene end was trimmed by 6 bases and the J gene end by 7 bases; junction bases not matched to a gene: 5. Germline-derived CDR1 and CDR2 are SEHNR and FQNEAQ (reference sequence). CDR3 in DNA: TGTGCCAGCAGAGGAGACAGGGTTGGCTACACCTTC. Protein sequence: CASRGDRVGYTF. The complete variable domain, with remaining parts taken from reference TRBV7-9 and TRBJ1-2, reads DTGVSQNPRHKITKRGQNVTFRCDPISEHNRLYWYRQTLGQGPEFLTYFQNEAQLEKSRLLSDRFSAERPKGSFSTLEIQRTEQGDSAMYLCASRGDRVGYTFGSGTRLTVV.

This clone is a singleton in its sample. The CDR3 is CASSPSGEGAEAFF. The CDR3 nucleotides read TGTGCCAGTAGTCCTTCGGGGGAAGGCGCTGAAGCTTTCTTT. The rearrangement uses TRBV19 and TRBJ1-1, with TRBD1 as a possible D gene (5 bases). CDR1 and CDR2 (germline): LNHDA, SQIVND (reference sequence). CDR3 size: 14 residues. Between the trimmed V and J ends, which lost 5 bases and 6 bases, there was a span of 16 bases.

This chain connects TRBV30 to TRBJ2-1, with 7 bases lining up with TRBD1. Trimming cost V 7 bases and J 4 bases; bases outside gene matches: 7. CDR1 GTSNPN and CDR2 SVGIG come from the germline V gene (reference sequence). This CDR3 is 13 amino acids long. As DNA, the CDR3 is TGTGCCTTGACAGGGTATAATTACAATGAGCAGTTCTTC. Translating it yields CALTGYNYNEQFF.

The chain joins TRBV5-1 to TRBJ2-2, with D unclear. The CDR3 is 16 residues long. Germline V lookup: CDR1 SGHRS, CDR2 YFSETQ. The V and J ends lost 4 bases and 0 bases respectively, with 13 bases between them. The CDR3 region is CASSDRATANTGELFF. The DNA for the CDR3 is TGCGCCAGCAGCGATAGAGCAACCGCGAACACCGGGGAGCTGTTTTTT.

The table lists this clone with a few counts. This rearrangement joins TRBV7-3 to TRBJ2-2; D is unclear. This CDR3 is 13 amino acids long. Germline V gene sequence: CDR1 SGHTA, CDR2 FQGTGA. The ends were cut back, 3 bases at V and 7 bases at J, with 9 bases in the middle. The CDR3 DNA sequence: TGTGCCAGCAGCTTCGCTAGGGTCGGGGAGCTGTTTTTT. It codes for CASSFARVGELFF.

V gene TRBV9 combines with J gene TRBJ2-7, with 7 bases lining up with TRBD1. With V trimmed by 4 bases and J by 2 bases, 9 bases remained unmatched. The germline CDR1 and CDR2 sequences are SGDLS and YYNGEE. The CDR3 contains 15 residues. The CDR3 sequence: CASSPHRGITYEQYF. The CDR3 coding sequence is TGTGCCAGCAGCCCCCACAGGGGAATTACCTACGAGCAGTACTTC.